Presented here are 7 T cell receptor beta chains from one specimen sequenced in a study of T cell responses to AZD1222 COVID-19 vaccine. The repertoire was sequenced with immunoSEQ multiplex PCR; TCRdb's copy has only in-frame clones and lacks some. This table has about 100,000 clones, around nine tenths appearing once. The source material was peripheral blood, sampled 28 days after the second dose of the MenACWY control vaccine. These receptors all come from an adult who received the MenACWY meningococcal vaccine as a control.

J is TRBJ2-2 and V is TRBV27, with 9 bases identical to TRBD1. The germline V gene encodes CDR1 MNHEY and CDR2 SMNVEV (reference sequence). The CDR3 covers 15 residues. After removal of 5 bases from V and 3 bases from J, the junction contained 4 bases not matched to a gene. The CDR3 region is CASSRTGADTGELFF. The DNA for the CDR3 is TGTGCCAGCAGTAGGACAGGGGCGGACACCGGGGAGCTGTTTTTT.

J is TRBJ2-3 and V is TRBV6-1; 7 bases are shared with TRBD1. The CDR3 is 12 residues long. Looked up from germline, CDR1 is MNHNS and CDR2 is SASEGT. J gave up 9 bases and V 1 base, and 1 base lay outside the gene matches. CDR3 amino acids: CASSEVGGTQYF. DNA for the CDR3: TGTGCCAGCAGTGAAGTAGGGGGCACGCAGTATTTT.

The V gene is TRBV21-1, the J gene TRBJ1-6; no check of the table's D call, TRBD1, against the DNA was made. TRBV21-1 is labeled a pseudogene. The CDR3 has 16 residues. CDR3 protein: CASSKEGGLENSPLHF. The CDR3 region has the DNA TGTGCCAGCAGCAAAGAAGGGGGCTTGGAGAATTCACCCCTCCACTTT.

This clone was seen a few times. V and J are TRBV6-1 and TRBJ1-4, with D hard to call. V was shortened by 2 bases and J by 5 bases, with 15 bases between the two germline ends. Germline lookup yields CDR1 MNHNS and CDR2 SASEGT. The CDR3 totals 16 residues. The CDR3 bases are TGTGCCAGCAGTGAAAGAGGAGCGGGGTTCAATGAAAAACTGTTTTTT. Translation: CASSERGAGFNEKLFF.

The chain employs TRBV11-2 and TRBJ2-2, with 7 bases fitting TRBD1. Germline loops: CDR1 SGHAT, CDR2 FQNNGV. V lost 2 bases to trimming and J lost 4 bases; unmatched junction nucleotides: 4. The CDR3 has 15 residues. Written as DNA, the CDR3 is TGTGCCAGCAGCTTAACAGGGGCGAGCACCGGGGAGCTGTTTTTT. Translating gives CASSLTGASTGELFF.

Only one count was recorded for this clone. V usage is TRBV7-8 and J usage is TRBJ2-6; D is ambiguous. Germline V gene lookup returns CDR1 SGHVS and CDR2 FQNEAQ. This CDR3 spans 18 amino acids. V was pared by 5 bases and J by 0 bases, with 17 bases between. CDR3 nucleotides: TGTGCCAGCAGCCCCACGCGCTTGGGTAGCTCTGGGGCCAACGTCCTGACTTTC. This sequence encodes CASSPTRLGSSGANVLTF.

This chain links TRBV13 with TRBJ1-2; no firm D call. V was shortened by 2 bases and J by 2 bases, with 6 bases between the two germline ends. Germline CDR1 is PRHDT and CDR2 is FYEKMQ (reference sequence). This CDR3 comprises 13 residues. CDR3 sequence reads: CASSLQRNYGYTF. CDR3 DNA: TGTGCCAGCAGCTTACAAAGGAACTATGGCTACACCTTC.